Many counts were recorded for the clone carrying this T cell receptor beta chain. Its matching antigen is unknown. One entry per CDR3 protein, called by TCRdb with MiXCR from the 5' RACE reads. The sample yields around 86,000 distinct CDR3 sequences, 14% to 15% seen once. This CDR3 region has 10 residues. V was clipped by 9 bases and J by 4 bases, with 7 bases between them. Germline lookup yields CDR1 SGDLS and CDR2 YYNGEE. The data stem from a study of early T cells in non-severe SARS-CoV-2 infection. Findings of the study overall: VDJdb matching favored anti-spike CD8 responses, missing private and CD4 specificities.

Sequencing was performed on whole blood. The sequence was obtained from an adult who was a healthcare worker with PCR-confirmed SARS-CoV-2 infection or an uninfected control (not recorded which). The chain is built from TRBV9 and TRBJ1-2; D is undetermined. CDR3 sequence reads: CATGGYGYTF. CDR3 nucleotides: TGTGCCACCGGAGGCTATGGCTACACCTTC.